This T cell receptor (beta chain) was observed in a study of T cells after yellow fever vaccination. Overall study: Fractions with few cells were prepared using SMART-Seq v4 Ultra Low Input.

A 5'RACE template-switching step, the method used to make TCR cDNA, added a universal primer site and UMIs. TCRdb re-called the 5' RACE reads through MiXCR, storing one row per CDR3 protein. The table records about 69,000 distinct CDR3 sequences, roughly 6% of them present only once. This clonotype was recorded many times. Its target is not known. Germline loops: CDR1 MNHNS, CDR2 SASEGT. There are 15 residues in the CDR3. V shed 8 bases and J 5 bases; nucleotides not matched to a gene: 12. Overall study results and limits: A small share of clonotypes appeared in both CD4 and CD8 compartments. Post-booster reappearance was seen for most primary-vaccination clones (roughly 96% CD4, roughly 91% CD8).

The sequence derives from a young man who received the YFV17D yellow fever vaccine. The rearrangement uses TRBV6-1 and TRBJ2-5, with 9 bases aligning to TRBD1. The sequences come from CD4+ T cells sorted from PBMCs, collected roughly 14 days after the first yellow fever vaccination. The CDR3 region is CASGLQGAFQETQYF. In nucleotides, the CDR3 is TGTGCCAGCGGACTACAGGGGGCGTTCCAGGAGACCCAGTACTTC.